A single sample is the source of the 20 T cell receptor beta chains below, sequenced in a study of blood T cell repertoires in COVID-19. Clones were sequenced by immunoSEQ multiplex PCR, and TCRdb holds only the in-frame ones, with some missing. The sample holds 180,000 or so clones, about four fifths seen once. The material sequenced was peripheral blood. The source is a human donor with acute or convalescent COVID-19. The donor label of this sample is uncertain.

The chain links TRBV15 to TRBJ2-7; no reliable D call. Per the germline V gene, CDR1 is LNHNV and CDR2 is YYDKDF (reference sequence). The CDR3 length is 15 residues. Between the trimmed V and J ends, which lost 0 bases and 4 bases, there was a span of 13 bases. The CDR3 loop reads CATSRDRGSEYEQYF. The CDR3 bases are TGTGCCACCAGCAGAGATCGCGGCAGTGAGTACGAGCAGTACTTC.

Only a few counts were recorded for this clone. J is TRBJ2-7 and V is TRBV11-1, with 7 positions matching TRBD2. V lost 5 bases, J lost 0 bases, and 7 bases stayed unmatched. Germline V gene data show CDR1 as SGHAT and CDR2 as FQDESV (reference sequence). The CDR3 totals 15 residues. The CDR3 here is CASSPLASSSYEQYF. The CDR3 nucleotides are TGTGCCAGCAGCCCACTAGCGTCAAGCTCCTACGAGCAGTACTTC.

The chain combines TRBV9 with TRBJ1-2; 8 nucleotides agree with TRBD1. From germline, CDR1 is SGDLS and CDR2 YYNGEE. The junction had 6 bases not matched to a gene; V was cut back by 4 bases and J by 1 base. The CDR3 runs 15 residues. CDR3 sequence reads: CASSPRTGINYGYTF. CDR3 DNA: TGTGCCAGCAGCCCTCGGACAGGGATTAACTATGGCTACACCTTC.

This clone was observed once. Here the CDR3 reads CASRPGLAGVEQYF. CDR3 nucleotides: TGTGCCAGCAGGCCGGGACTAGCGGGAGTCGAGCAGTACTTC. The chain carries TRBV6-5 and TRBJ2-7, with 14 bases lining up with TRBD2. There are 14 residues in the CDR3. Germline V gives CDR1 MNHEY, CDR2 SVGAGI. Trimming took 6 bases from V and 6 from J; bases not matched to a gene: 4.

The J gene is TRBJ1-5, the V gene TRBV19, with TRBD1 identical over 7 bases. The V and J ends lost 5 bases and 0 bases, in that order; junction bases with no gene match: 7. This CDR3 comprises 16 residues. Per the germline V gene, CDR1 is LNHDA and CDR2 is SQIVND (reference sequence). Written as DNA, the CDR3 is TGTGCCAGTAGTTCCCCCAGGGGGTATAGCAATCAGCCCCAGCATTTT. This encodes CASSSPRGYSNQPQHF.

This sequence joins TRBV5-1 and TRBJ1-5; the D gene is possibly TRBD1 (5 bases). This CDR3 is built from 14 residues. CDR1 and CDR2 (germline): SGHRS, YFSETQ. Trimming removed 3 bases from V and 4 bases from J, with 11 bases in between. The CDR3 is CASSSEGLNQPQHF. CDR3 nucleotide sequence: TGCGCCAGCAGCTCCGAGGGACTGAATCAGCCCCAGCATTTT. Supplemented by reference TRBV5-1 and TRBJ1-5, the full variable domain reads KAGVTQTPRYLIKTRGQQVTLSCSPISGHRSVSWYQQTPGQGLQFLFEYFSETQRNKGNFPGRFSGRQFSNSRSEMNVSTLELGDSALYLCASSSEGLNQPQHFGDGTRLSIL.

This clone was detected once. The CDR3 sequence is CASTLGYGYTF. CDR3 bases: TGTGCCAGCACGCTAGGCTATGGCTACACCTTC. The rearrangement links TRBV7-8 to TRBJ1-2; D unclear. The V gene's germline CDR1 is SGHVS and CDR2 FQNEAQ. The V end was cut by 7 bases, the J end by 4 bases, with 7 bases between. The CDR3 covers 11 residues. Complete variable domain (other parts from reference TRBV7-8 and TRBJ1-2): GAGVSQSPRYKVAKRGQDVALRCDPISGHVSLFWYQQALGQGPEFLTYFQNEAQLDKSGLPSDRFFAERPEGSVSTLKIQRTQQEDSAVYLCASTLGYGYTFGSGTRLTVV.

The chain employs TRBV5-4 and TRBJ1-4, with TRBD1 identical over 8 bases. This CDR3 has 14 residues. The germline gives CDR1 SGHNT, CDR2 YYREEE (reference sequence). The V and J ends lost 4 bases and 5 bases, in that order; junction bases with no gene match: 4. The CDR3 sequence: CASSPQGENEKLFF. CDR3 in DNA: TGTGCCAGCAGCCCACAGGGGGAGAATGAAAAACTGTTTTTT.

The J gene is TRBJ2-2, the V gene TRBV30, with 8 bases that match TRBD1. Trimming took 5 bases from V and 7 from J; bases not matched to a gene: 12. CDR3 length equals 15 residues. Germline V gene lookup returns CDR1 GTSNPN and CDR2 SVGIG (reference sequence). The chain's CDR3 is CAWVGQGAFGGELFF. The CDR3 DNA sequence: TGTGCCTGGGTGGGGCAGGGGGCTTTTGGCGGGGAGCTGTTTTTT. Using reference TRBV30 and TRBJ2-2 for the parts outside the CDR3, the full variable domain is SQTIHQWPATLVQPVGSPLSLECTVEGTSNPNLYWYRQAAGRGLQLLFYSVGIGQISSEVPQNLSASRPQDRQFILSSKKLLLSDSGFYLCAWVGQGAFGGELFFGEGSRLTVL.

This rearrangement joins TRBV12-5 to TRBJ2-1; 9 nucleotides line up with TRBD2. The junction had 2 bases not matched to a gene; V was cut back by 8 bases and J by 3 bases. The CDR3 is 13 residues long. CDR1 and CDR2 (germline): LGHNT, FRNRAP. The CDR3 sequence is CASRRGGYNEQFF. The CDR3 region has the DNA TGTGCTAGTAGGCGGGGGGGCTACAATGAGCAGTTCTTC.

This chain joins TRBV5-8 and TRBJ2-7; TRBD1 agrees at 10 bases. The V segment lost 2 bases and the J segment 3 bases; nucleotides outside the gene matches: 14. Germline V gene data show CDR1 as SGHTS and CDR2 as YDEGEE. CDR3 length: 18 amino acids. CDR3 DNA: TGTGCCAGCAGCTTAGACAGGGGGCTTAATATTCGCTACTACGAGCAGTACTTC. Amino acids: CASSLDRGLNIRYYEQYF.

The V call is TRBV25-1, the J call TRBJ2-2, with TRBD1 as a possible D gene (5 bases). In germline, CDR1 is MGHDK, CDR2 SYGVNS. Trimming shortened V by 2 bases and J by 2 bases, and 9 bases separated the two germline ends. The length of the CDR3 is 15 residues. CDR3 loop: CASSERGINTGELFF. The CDR3 bases are TGTGCCAGCAGTGAAAGGGGAATCAACACCGGGGAGCTGTTTTTT. Based on the CDR3 plus reference TRBV25-1 and TRBJ2-2, the full variable domain is EADIYQTPRYLVIGTGKKITLECSQTMGHDKMYWYQQDPGMELHLIHYSYGVNSTEKGDLSSESTVSRIRTEHFPLTLESARPSHTSQYLCASSERGINTGELFFGEGSRLTVL.

The chain employs TRBV2 and TRBJ1-1; perhaps TRBD1 as D (6 bases). CDR3 length: 12 amino acids. V was clipped by 6 bases and J by 7 bases, with 12 bases between them. Germline CDR1 reads SNHLY; CDR2 reads FYNNEI. The CDR3 DNA is TGTGCCAGCAGCCTTGGACAGATTGAAGCTTTCTTT. It encodes CASSLGQIEAFF.

The rearrangement uses TRBV9 and TRBJ1-2; maybe TRBD1 (6 bases). Trimming stripped 2 bases from V and 5 bases from J, with 7 bases between. The CDR3 sequence is 12 residues long. From germline, CDR1 is SGDLS and CDR2 YYNGEE. CDR3 region: CASSVDRYGYTF. The CDR3 region has the DNA TGTGCCAGCAGCGTGGACAGATATGGCTACACCTTC.

This clone has only a few counts. This chain joins TRBV19 and TRBJ1-2, with TRBD1 matching 7 bases. With 5 bases clipped from V and 7 bases from J, the junction kept 10 bases outside the gene matches. Germline CDR1 is LNHDA and CDR2 is SQIVND (reference sequence). The CDR3 has 14 residues. For the CDR3, the DNA is TGTGCCAGTAGTCCCCGACAGGGCTCGTCTGGCTACACCTTC. It specifies CASSPRQGSSGYTF.

The chain joins TRBV4-2 to TRBJ2-5; possible D gene TRBD1, 7 bases. CDR1 and CDR2 from the germline V gene are LGHNA and YNFKEQ. CDR3 length equals 14 residues. V gave up 3 bases and J gave up 5 bases, with 13 bases separating them. As DNA, the CDR3 is TGTGCCAGCAGCCAGGAGGGGGCCCGGGAGACCCAGTACTTC. This codes for CASSQEGARETQYF.

The chain links TRBV5-1 to TRBJ1-1; a possible D gene is TRBD1 (5 bases). Trimming removed 0 bases at V and 3 bases at J, with 12 bases between. This CDR3 has 15 amino acids. Germline CDR1 and CDR2: SGHRS and YFSETQ. CDR3 nucleotide sequence: TGCGCCAGCAGCTTGGAACGATCGGGGGACACTGAAGCTTTCTTT. Protein sequence: CASSLERSGDTEAFF.

This sequence joins TRBV2 and TRBJ1-2; TRBD1 might be the D (6 bases). Trimming removed 8 bases from V and 5 bases from J, with 21 bases in between. This CDR3 is 15 amino acids long. Germline lookup yields CDR1 SNHLY and CDR2 FYNNEI. This CDR3 reads CASGLEGGKRYGYTF. In DNA, the CDR3 is TGTGCCAGCGGCCTTGAGGGGGGGAAGCGGTATGGCTACACCTTC. Filled out from reference TRBV2 and TRBJ1-2, the complete variable domain reads EPEVTQTPSHQVTQMGQEVILRCVPISNHLYFYWYRQILGQKVEFLVSFYNNEISEKSEIFDDQFSVERPDGSNFTLKIRSTKLEDSAMYFCASGLEGGKRYGYTFGSGTRLTVV.

The chain couples TRBV4-2 to TRBJ1-6; 10 nucleotides line up with TRBD1. This CDR3 spans 18 amino acids. The V gene end was trimmed by 4 bases and the J gene end by 10 bases; junction bases not matched to a gene: 16. Germline assignment: CDR1 LGHNA and CDR2 YNFKEQ. The CDR3 nucleotides read TGTGCCAGCAGCCCTGACAGGGGGCAAGGGTATGGTGGATCACCCCTCCACTTT. It translates to CASSPDRGQGYGGSPLHF.

In its sample, this clone was seen once. The chain recombines TRBV28 with TRBJ2-1; tentatively, D is TRBD2 (6 bases). V shed 7 bases and J shed 6 bases, with 19 bases lying between them. The CDR3 extends over 15 amino acids. The germline gives CDR1 MDHEN, CDR2 SYDVKM. The CDR3 sequence is CASTAGTPFGNEQFF. DNA of the CDR3: TGTGCCAGCACTGCCGGGACTCCCTTTGGCAATGAGCAGTTCTTC.